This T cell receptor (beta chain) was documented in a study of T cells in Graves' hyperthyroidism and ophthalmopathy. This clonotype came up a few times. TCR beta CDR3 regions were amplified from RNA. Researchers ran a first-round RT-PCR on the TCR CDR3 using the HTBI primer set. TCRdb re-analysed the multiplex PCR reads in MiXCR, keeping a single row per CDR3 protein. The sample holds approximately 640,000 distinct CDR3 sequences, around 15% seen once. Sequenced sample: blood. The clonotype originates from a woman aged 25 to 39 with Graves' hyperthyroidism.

The CDR3 DNA sequence: TGTGCCAGCAGCTTAATGGGGGCAGGGGATACGCAGTATTTT. Its protein product is CASSLMGAGDTQYF. The rearrangement links TRBV7-2 to TRBJ2-3; possibly TRBD1 for D (6 bases). The CDR3 runs to 14 residues. V was shortened by 2 bases and J by 6 bases, with 12 bases between the two germline ends. Per the germline V gene, CDR1 is SGHTA and CDR2 is FQGNSA. Full variable domain (missing parts from reference TRBV7-2 and TRBJ2-3): GAGVSQSPSNKVTEKGKDVELRCDPISGHTALYWYRQSLGQGLEFLIYFQGNSAPDKSGLPSDRFSAERTGGSVSTLTIQRTQQEDSAVYLCASSLMGAGDTQYFGPGTRLTVL.